The 24 T cell receptor beta chains below were found in one sample sequenced in a study of chemoradiotherapy in HPV16-positive cancers. TCRdb keeps only in-frame clones here, not all; method: immunoSEQ multiplex PCR. The sample contains approximately 8,200 clones, just under 85% of which appear only once. The source was blood, collected from a patient who underwent chemoradiotherapy. Receptors originate from a human donor with HPV-associated anogenital cancer.

The chain uses TRBV2 and TRBJ1-5; D is unresolved. V lost 3 bases, J lost 7 bases, and 10 bases lay in between. Germline assignment: CDR1 SNHLY and CDR2 FYNNEI. The CDR3 covers 13 residues. As DNA, the CDR3 is TGTGCCAGCAGTGATTCCAATTTCCAGCCCCAGCATTTT. It encodes CASSDSNFQPQHF.

The chain links TRBV27 to TRBJ2-7, with 7 bases aligning to TRBD1. This CDR3 is built from 15 residues. V dropped 4 bases and J dropped 3; count of bases not matched to a gene: 9. Germline values: CDR1 MNHEY, CDR2 SMNVEV (reference sequence). In nucleotides, the CDR3 is TGTGCCAGCAGTTCCACCGGGACAGTTGACTACGAGCAGTACTTC. It yields the protein CASSSTGTVDYEQYF.

The rearrangement links TRBV14 to TRBJ1-1; no clear D gene. In germline, CDR1 is SGHDN, CDR2 FVKESK. CDR3 length: 17 residues. V was pared by 1 base and J by 1 base, with 16 bases between. CDR3 in amino acids: CASSQATGGKGNTEAFF. CDR3 nucleotide sequence: TGTGCCAGCAGCCAAGCTACGGGAGGGAAAGGGAACACTGAAGCTTTCTTT.

The chain is built from TRBV19 and TRBJ2-5; the D gene is possibly TRBD1 (5 bases). Trimming removed 3 bases from V and 1 base from J, with 18 bases in between. CDR1 is LNHDA, CDR2 SQIVND, per germline (reference sequence). CDR3 length: 17 amino acids. The DNA of the CDR3 is TGTGCCAGTAGTATGGGGCAGACACTACCACTCCAAGAGACCCAGTACTTC. It codes for CASSMGQTLPLQETQYF. Based on the CDR3 plus reference TRBV19 and TRBJ2-5, the full variable domain is DGGITQSPKYLFRKEGQNVTLSCEQNLNHDAMYWYRQDPGQGLRLIYYSQIVNDFQKGDIAEGYSVSREKKESFPLTVTSAQKNPTAFYLCASSMGQTLPLQETQYFGPGTRLLVL.

The genes are TRBV19 and TRBJ1-3, with a possible D match to TRBD1 (5 bases). The CDR3 sequence is 13 residues long. Trimming pared 5 bases from V and 4 bases from J, leaving 9 bases between. Germline V lookup: CDR1 LNHDA, CDR2 SQIVND (reference sequence). The CDR3 here is CASSETAGNTIYF. In nucleotides, the CDR3 is TGTGCCAGTAGTGAGACAGCAGGAAACACCATATATTTT.

This clone was counted a single time. The rearrangement links TRBV19 to TRBJ1-2; D gene ambiguous. CDR3 size: 14 residues. The germline V gene has CDR1 LNHDA and CDR2 SQIVND (reference sequence). The V end lost 2 bases, the J end lost 0 bases, and 7 bases lay between the germline ends. CDR3 sequence (DNA): TGTGCCAGTAGTATAATGGGATCTAACTATGGCTACACCTTC. Translating gives CASSIMGSNYGYTF. The entire variable domain, with the rest obtained from reference TRBV19 and TRBJ1-2, is as follows: DGGITQSPKYLFRKEGQNVTLSCEQNLNHDAMYWYRQDPGQGLRLIYYSQIVNDFQKGDIAEGYSVSREKKESFPLTVTSAQKNPTAFYLCASSIMGSNYGYTFGSGTRLTVV.

The V and J genes are TRBV10-3 and TRBJ2-5; tentative D call: TRBD2 (7 bases). Germline lookup yields CDR1 ENHRY and CDR2 SYGVKD. V was cut by 11 bases and J by 3 bases, with 13 bases left in between. This CDR3 is built from 12 residues. CDR3 bases: TGTGCCGTTGGGGGGGGCGAAGAGACCCAGTACTTC. Encoded protein: CAVGGGEETQYF.

This clone was detected only a few times. V usage is TRBV28 and J usage is TRBJ1-6; a weak D match, TRBD1 (5 bases). CDR1 MDHEN and CDR2 SYDVKM come from the germline V gene. V shed 8 bases and J shed 5 bases, with 13 bases lying between them. The CDR3 has 14 residues. CDR3 loop: CASRPRENNSPLHF. As DNA, the CDR3 is TGTGCCAGCCGCCCCAGGGAAAATAATTCACCCCTCCACTTT.

This chain links TRBV6-5 with TRBJ1-1; 7 bases line up with TRBD1. Germline CDR1 and CDR2: MNHEY and SVGAGI. This CDR3 is built from 14 residues. V lost 4 bases and J lost 2; bases outside the gene matches: 4. CDR3 nucleotides: TGTGCCAGCAGTTCTAGGACAGGCAACACTGAAGCTTTCTTT. Residues: CASSSRTGNTEAFF.

CDR3 region: CASSESWGSTDTQYF. CDR3 DNA: TGCGCCAGCAGTGAGTCATGGGGCAGCACAGATACGCAGTATTTT. V and J are TRBV10-2 and TRBJ2-3; weak D call: TRBD1 (5 bases). The CDR3 has 15 residues. Germline loops: CDR1 WSHSY, CDR2 SAAADI. Between the trimmed V and J ends, which lost 0 bases and 0 bases, there was a span of 7 bases.

The count of this clone is one. The chain combines TRBV14 with TRBJ2-7; a possible D gene is TRBD2 (5 bases). CDR3 size: 11 residues. CDR1 is SGHDN and CDR2 is FVKESK in the germline V gene. The ends were cut back, 5 bases at V and 12 bases at J, with 14 bases in the middle. The CDR3 DNA sequence: TGTGCCAGCAGCACCGGACCTAGCAGGTACTTC. Encoded protein: CASSTGPSRYF.

This chain uses TRBV6-5 with TRBJ2-5; D unclear. Germline CDR1 MNHEY, CDR2 SVGAGI. The CDR3 sequence is 13 residues long. V was shortened by 1 base and J by 5 bases, with 8 bases between the two germline ends. The CDR3 here is CASSYWLGETQYF. The CDR3 coding sequence is TGTGCCAGCAGTTACTGGCTGGGGGAGACCCAGTACTTC.

V and J are TRBV5-4 and TRBJ1-1, with TRBD1 matching 8 bases. V lost 4 bases to trimming and J lost 6 bases; unmatched junction nucleotides: 8. Germline V gene sequence: CDR1 SGHNT, CDR2 YYREEE (reference sequence). The CDR3 runs 14 residues. The CDR3 DNA reads TGTGCCAGCAGCGGGCAGGGGGCAAACCCTGAAGCTTTCTTT. Translation gives CASSGQGANPEAFF.

This rearrangement joins TRBV6-5 to TRBJ1-2; maybe TRBD1 (5 bases). Germline loops: CDR1 MNHEY, CDR2 SVGAGI. The germline V and J ends were trimmed by 5 bases and 3 bases, with 16 bases remaining between them. CDR3 length: 15 residues. CDR3 in DNA: TGTGCCAGCAGTAAATCAGGCGCGGGGGACTATGGCTACACCTTC. It specifies CASSKSGAGDYGYTF.

The sample holds one count of this clone. The chain couples TRBV18 to TRBJ2-1, with 7 bases matching TRBD1. V dropped 6 bases and J dropped 10; count of bases not matched to a gene: 9. Germline V CDR1 and CDR2: KGHSH, LQKENI. There are 13 residues in the CDR3. This CDR3 reads CASSESQGREQFF. CDR3 in DNA: TGTGCCAGCTCCGAATCACAGGGGCGCGAGCAGTTCTTC. The full variable domain, in which reference TRBV18 and TRBJ2-1 provide the parts outside the CDR3, is NAGVMQNPRHLVRRRGQEARLRCSPMKGHSHVYWYRQLPEEGLKFMVYLQKENIIDESGMPKERFSAEFPKEGPSILRIQQVVRGDSAAYFCASSESQGREQFFGPGTRLTVL.

V usage is TRBV18 and J usage is TRBJ2-2; 7 bases align to TRBD1. From germline, CDR1 is KGHSH and CDR2 LQKENI. The length of the CDR3 is 16 residues. Trimming took 3 bases from V and 4 from J; bases not matched to a gene: 8. For the CDR3, the DNA is TGTGCCAGCTCACCCTCCAGGGGGACGGGCACCGGGGAGCTGTTTTTT. Amino acids: CASSPSRGTGTGELFF.

Here the CDR3 reads CASSPTQDSPNYGYTF. The CDR3 region has the DNA TGTGCCAGCAGCCCAACACAGGATTCTCCTAACTATGGCTACACCTTC. V gene TRBV5-4 combines with J gene TRBJ1-2; D possibly corresponds to TRBD1 (5 bases). The CDR3 has 16 residues. The germline V gene has CDR1 SGHNT and CDR2 YYREEE (reference sequence). The V end lost 4 bases, the J end lost 0 bases, and 16 bases lay between the germline ends.

The V gene is TRBV7-8, the J gene TRBJ1-1, with D possibly matching TRBD1 (5 bases). The CDR3 consists of 15 residues. Trimming cost V 5 bases and J 5 bases, with 18 bases left between them. Germline CDR1 SGHVS, CDR2 FQNEAQ. The CDR3 bases are TGTGCCAGCAGCCTCGGTCGATTCGGGGCTACTGAAGCTTTCTTT. This encodes CASSLGRFGATEAFF.

The chain is built from TRBV2 and TRBJ2-1; TRBD1 matches at 9 bases. After removal of 9 bases from V and 4 bases from J, the junction contained 7 bases not matched to a gene. Germline CDR1 is SNHLY and CDR2 is FYNNEI. The CDR3 length is 14 residues. The CDR3 DNA sequence: TGTGCCAGAGGAGCACAGGGGGCATACAATGAGCAGTTCTTC. Amino acid sequence: CARGAQGAYNEQFF.

The table lists this clone with a few counts. The chain links TRBV9 to TRBJ2-1, with D perhaps TRBD2 (6 bases). Trimming removed 4 bases from V and 9 bases from J, with 23 bases in between. CDR1 is SGDLS and CDR2 is YYNGEE in the germline V gene. The CDR3 is 16 residues long. The CDR3 DNA is TGTGCCAGCAGCCCTTGGGGTAGCCTTCGGGGGAGTGAGCAGTTCTTC. Translated: CASSPWGSLRGSEQFF.

This clone turned up a few times. The CDR3 spells CASSQTGDTFSGANVLTF. The CDR3 DNA sequence: TGTGCCAGCAGCCAAACGGGGGACACATTCTCTGGGGCCAACGTCCTGACTTTC. This chain connects TRBV7-3 to TRBJ2-6, with D tentatively TRBD1 or TRBD2 (6 bases each). The CDR3 runs 18 residues. V was pared by 5 bases and J by 0 bases, with 17 bases between. Germline assignment: CDR1 SGHTA and CDR2 FQGTGA. Using reference TRBV7-3 and TRBJ2-6 for the parts outside the CDR3, the full variable domain is GAGVSQTPSNKVTEKGKYVELRCDPISGHTALYWYRQSLGQGPEFLIYFQGTGAADDSGLPNDRFFAVRPEGSVSTLKIQRTERGDSAVYLCASSQTGDTFSGANVLTFGAGSRLTVL.

The CDR3 nucleotides are TGTGCCAGCAGCCCGCTGGGGGGACAGGGTTTCTACACCTTC. Its protein is CASSPLGGQGFYTF. The rearrangement joins TRBV11-2 to TRBJ1-2, with 9 bases matching TRBD1. The CDR3 consists of 14 residues. Germline trimming cut 5 bases from V and 10 bases from J; bases unmatched to any gene: 11. CDR1 SGHAT and CDR2 FQNNGV come from the germline V gene.

The chain combines TRBV7-2 with TRBJ2-1, with 9 bases matching TRBD2. Trimming took 7 bases from V and 8 from J; bases not matched to a gene: 6. The germline V gene encodes CDR1 SGHTA and CDR2 FQGNSA. The CDR3 consists of 13 residues. The chain's CDR3 is CASKTSGYDEQFF. CDR3 coding DNA: TGTGCCAGCAAGACTAGCGGATATGATGAGCAGTTCTTC.

The rearrangement uses TRBV9 and TRBJ2-2; a possible D gene is TRBD2 (5 bases). V was shortened by 0 bases and J by 0 bases, with 9 bases between the two germline ends. Germline V CDR1 and CDR2: SGDLS, YYNGEE. The CDR3 consists of 16 residues. This CDR3 is CASSVVDFANTGELFF. DNA for the CDR3: TGTGCCAGCAGCGTAGTGGACTTCGCGAACACCGGGGAGCTGTTTTTT.